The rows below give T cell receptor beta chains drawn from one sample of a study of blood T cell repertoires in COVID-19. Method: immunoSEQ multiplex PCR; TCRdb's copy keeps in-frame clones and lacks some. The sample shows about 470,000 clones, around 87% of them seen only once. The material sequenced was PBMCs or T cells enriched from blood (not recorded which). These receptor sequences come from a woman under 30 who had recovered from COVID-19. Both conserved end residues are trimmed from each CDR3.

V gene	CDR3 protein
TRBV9	ATGRSGGPQETQY
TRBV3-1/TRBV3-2	ASSPSRNYGYT
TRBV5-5	ASSQETGPMNTEAF
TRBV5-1	ASSLAQGDPEAF
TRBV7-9	ASSPTGGNTIY
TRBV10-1	ASGNADQPQH
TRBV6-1	ASSEPGLYTGELF
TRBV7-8	ASRRSGGTDTQY
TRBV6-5	ASSYDRGRLAQH
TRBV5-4	ASSLAERGFSYEQY
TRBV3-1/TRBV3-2	ASSSGDGYT
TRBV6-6	ASSPGGDRGYEQY
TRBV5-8	ASSRSGGTYNEQF
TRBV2	ASSERTLGGKAF
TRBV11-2	ASSPQGYDEQF
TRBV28	ASSRASGQGYEQY
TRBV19	ASSRPSGEKTQY
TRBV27	ASSFGSGTNTGELF
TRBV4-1	ASNPGQGPNTGELF
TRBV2	ASGGRGGGTDTQY
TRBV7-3	ASSYGTGANVLT
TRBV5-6	ASSSDSYNEQF
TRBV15	ATSGLQGGQETQY
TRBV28	ASVQSGAEDNEKLF
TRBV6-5	ASSYRGRMNTEAF
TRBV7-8	ASSSSTGGAF
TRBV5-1	ASGGTTGGNTEAF
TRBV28	ASSLTSTGNEGYT
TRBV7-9	ASSLGRGGTEAF
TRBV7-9	ASSPRVGGTDTQY
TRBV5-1	ASSRTSSYNSPLH
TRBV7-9	ASSPPGQSYEQY